These 26 T cell receptor beta chains came from one sample sequenced in a study of beta chain features in type 1 diabetes (dated by TCRdb to 2017 to 2018). On the study overall, not on this receptor specifically: A moderate but significant shortening of TCRB CDR3 length was observed in type 1 diabetes patients in all four CD4+ subsets.

These receptors are not linked to any known antigen. The library was built by means of the immunoSEQ multiplex PCR assay. The High Capacity cDNA Reverse Transcription Kit was used to reverse transcribe all of the isolated RNA, meaning that expressed TCRB transcripts were what got sequenced. TCRdb obtained this table from immuneACCESS and retained in-frame rearrangements with V and J assigned. These tables miss some clones; where compared with another copy, unresolved V genes account for less than half of the shortfall, and the remainder is unexplained. This sample has 640,000 or so clones in its table, and around 15% of those were observed once. Jointly, the top ten make up 0.02% to 0.025% of the sample. The sample consisted of naive CD4+ T cells from blood. Read against the paper, the sample's cell subset or site label means: true naive CD4+ T cells. These receptors were taken from a man between 18 and 35 years old with type 1 diabetes.

The V call is TRBV6-5, the J call TRBJ1-1; 7 bases align to TRBD1. V shed 2 bases and J 4 bases; nucleotides not matched to a gene: 7. The CDR3 length is 15 residues. CDR1 is MNHEY and CDR2 is SVGAGI in the germline V gene. The CDR3 loop reads CASSYPGTAGTEAFF. The CDR3 DNA reads as TGTGCCAGCAGTTACCCAGGGACAGCGGGCACTGAAGCTTTCTTT.

This chain joins TRBV6-5 and TRBJ1-1, with unresolved D. The CDR3 is made up of 15 amino acids. In germline, CDR1 is MNHEY, CDR2 SVGAGI. Trimming left V 6 bases short and J 8 bases short, with 22 bases between. Here the CDR3 reads CASSWNTDLLGEAFF. The CDR3 coding sequence is TGTGCCAGCAGCTGGAATACAGATCTTTTAGGGGAAGCTTTCTTT.

This clone has more than one count but fewer than ten. The genes are TRBV6-5 and TRBJ2-7; possible D gene TRBD1, 6 bases. Trimming shortened V by 2 bases and J by 6 bases, and 11 bases separated the two germline ends. CDR3 size: 13 residues. CDR1 is MNHEY and CDR2 is SVGAGI in the germline V gene. The CDR3 DNA reads TGTGCCAGCAGTTACAACACAGGGACCGAGCAGTACTTC. It encodes CASSYNTGTEQYF.

In regard to this clone: Other nucleotide sequences in the sample specify the same CDR3. The CDR3 region has the DNA TGTGCCAGCAGTTTGGACTATGGCTACACCTTC. It yields the protein CASSLDYGYTF. This chain joins TRBV28 and TRBJ1-2, with D hard to call. The V gene lost 3 bases and the J gene lost 3 bases, with 2 bases spanning the gap. The germline V gene encodes CDR1 MDHEN and CDR2 SYDVKM. The CDR3 totals 11 residues.

CDR3 DNA: TGTGCCAGCAGCCAGGGGCTAGCGGCCCTCCAAGAGACCCAGTACTTC. This encodes CASSQGLAALQETQYF. The V call is TRBV11-2, the J call TRBJ2-5; a possible D gene is TRBD2 (7 bases). From germline, CDR1 is SGHAT and CDR2 FQNNGV. Deletions cut 5 bases from V and 1 base from J, with 17 bases between. CDR3 size: 16 residues.

This clone was seen only a few times. The chain couples TRBV4-1 to TRBJ2-6; the D gene is possibly TRBD1 (5 bases). The germline gives CDR1 MGHRA, CDR2 YSYEKL. This CDR3 is 18 amino acids long. Trimming shortened V by 0 bases and J by 0 bases, and 12 bases separated the two germline ends. CDR3 residues: CASSQDPWGSSGANVLTF. The CDR3, as DNA: TGCGCCAGCAGCCAAGATCCATGGGGCAGCTCTGGGGCCAACGTCCTGACTTTC.

This clone was found a few times. The V gene is TRBV29-1, the J gene TRBJ1-1, with TRBD1 matching 7 bases. The trim removed 6 bases at V and 5 bases at J, leaving 3 bases unmatched. Germline CDR1 reads SQVTM; CDR2 reads ANQGSEA. This CDR3 is 11 amino acids long. CDR3 region: CSVGGITEAFF. The CDR3 DNA sequence: TGCAGCGTAGGGGGCATAACTGAAGCTTTCTTT.

The genes are TRBV5-1 and TRBJ2-3, with 11 positions matching TRBD2. Germline V gives CDR1 SGHRS, CDR2 YFSETQ. The CDR3 is 16 residues long. Trimming removed 1 base from V and 7 bases from J; junction bases left unmatched: 8. CDR3 region: CASSLFTSGGRNTQYF. CDR3 nucleotides: TGCGCCAGCAGCTTGTTCACTAGCGGGGGAAGAAATACGCAGTATTTT.

There are a few counts of this clone. The genes are TRBV10-3 and TRBJ1-1, with a possible D match to TRBD1 (6 bases). Germline lookup yields CDR1 ENHRY and CDR2 SYGVKD. The V gene lost 4 bases and the J gene lost 1 base, with 10 bases spanning the gap. This CDR3 spans 14 amino acids. The CDR3 reads CAISVRGENTEAFF. The CDR3 region has the DNA TGTGCCATCAGTGTAAGGGGGGAGAACACTGAAGCTTTCTTT.

The rearrangement uses TRBV28 and TRBJ2-7, with D uncertain. CDR1 and CDR2 (germline): MDHEN, SYDVKM. Trimming pared 5 bases from V and 0 bases from J, leaving 14 bases between. CDR3 size: 15 residues. In DNA form, the CDR3 reads TGTGCCAGCAGTGCCCCGGGTATGGGCTCCTACGAGCAGTACTTC. This codes for CASSAPGMGSYEQYF.

The chain recombines TRBV9 with TRBJ1-3; D may be TRBD1 (5 bases). Trimming removed 4 bases at V and 0 bases at J, with 14 bases between. The CDR3 length is 16 residues. CDR1 is SGDLS, CDR2 YYNGEE, per germline. The CDR3 bases are TGTGCCAGCAGCCCGGGACTGCCAATCTCTGGAAACACCATATATTTT. Amino acids: CASSPGLPISGNTIYF.

This clone was picked up a small number of times. This chain connects TRBV6-1 to TRBJ1-4; 8 positions match TRBD1. Germline V gene data show CDR1 as MNHNS and CDR2 as SASEGT. The CDR3 extends over 14 amino acids. V lost 1 base to trimming and J lost 7 bases; unmatched junction nucleotides: 2. CDR3 in amino acids: CASSEGQGFEKLFF. The CDR3 nucleotides are TGTGCCAGCAGTGAAGGACAGGGGTTTGAAAAACTGTTTTTT.

This clone was counted only a few times. Other DNA sequences within the sample encode an identical CDR3. The rearrangement uses TRBV9 and TRBJ1-3; D call uncertain. This CDR3 contains 12 residues. Germline V gives CDR1 SGDLS, CDR2 YYNGEE. The V end lost 2 bases, the J end lost 0 bases, and 0 bases lay between the germline ends. The CDR3 loop reads CASSVSGNTIYF. The CDR3 DNA is TGTGCCAGCAGCGTCTCTGGAAACACCATATATTTT.

The V and J genes are TRBV30 and TRBJ1-6, with D hard to call. The CDR3 loop spans 13 amino acids. Germline CDR1 reads GTSNPN; CDR2 reads SVGIG (reference sequence). V was cut by 2 bases and J by 9 bases, with 11 bases left in between. The CDR3 here is CAWSSSEGSPLHF. The CDR3 DNA sequence: TGTGCCTGGAGTTCGTCGGAGGGTTCACCCCTCCACTTT.

In its sample, this clone was seen a few times. The J gene is TRBJ2-2, the V gene TRBV25-1, with D possibly being TRBD1 (6 bases). V lost 5 bases and J lost 4, with 11 bases in between. Germline CDR1 is MGHDK and CDR2 is SYGVNS. The CDR3 is made up of 14 amino acids. The CDR3, as DNA: TGTGCCAGCAGTCCAGGGGATACCACCGGGGAGCTGTTTTTT. The encoded protein is CASSPGDTTGELFF.

The rearrangement uses TRBV30 and TRBJ1-3; weak D call: TRBD1 (6 bases). Trimming pared 2 bases from V and 0 bases from J, leaving 11 bases between. Germline values: CDR1 GTSNPN, CDR2 SVGIG (reference sequence). The CDR3 sequence is 15 residues long. CDR3 region: CAWSPIRGSGNTIYF. The CDR3 DNA is TGTGCCTGGAGTCCGATCAGGGGCTCTGGAAACACCATATATTTT.

The chain combines TRBV15 with TRBJ2-3; a possible D gene is TRBD1 (6 bases). The CDR3 totals 15 residues. V was clipped by 2 bases and J by 2 bases, with 11 bases between them. Germline CDR1 LNHNV, CDR2 YYDKDF (reference sequence). CDR3 DNA sequence: TGTGCCACCAGCAGACCCCCAGGGGACACAGATACGCAGTATTTT. It is translated as CATSRPPGDTDTQYF.

In its sample, this clone was seen a few times. V and J are TRBV10-3 and TRBJ1-1, with D perhaps TRBD1 (6 bases). This CDR3 is built from 15 residues. Trimming stripped 4 bases from V and 2 bases from J, with 14 bases between. Germline V gene data show CDR1 as ENHRY and CDR2 as SYGVKD. The CDR3 nucleotides are TGTGCCATCAGTGTTAGTAGGGACACCAACACTGAAGCTTTCTTT. Its protein product is CAISVSRDTNTEAFF.

For the CDR3, the DNA is TGCAGCGTGTCTTCCGTCCCCTACGAGCAGTACTTC. Protein: CSVSSVPYEQYF. This chain uses TRBV29-1 with TRBJ2-7; no clear D. Trimming shortened V by 6 bases and J by 2 bases, and 11 bases separated the two germline ends. Per germline, CDR1 SQVTM and CDR2 ANQGSEA. The CDR3 has 12 residues.

This clone was counted a few times. This rearrangement joins TRBV7-8 to TRBJ2-7; D gene uncertain. Germline CDR1 reads SGHVS; CDR2 reads FQNEAQ. The CDR3 runs 13 residues. V was shortened by 5 bases and J by 6 bases, with 14 bases between the two germline ends. This chain's CDR3 is CASSHSSTGEQYF. Written as DNA, the CDR3 is TGTGCCAGCAGCCACTCCTCGACGGGCGAGCAGTACTTC.

J is TRBJ1-1 and V is TRBV7-9; TRBD1 agrees at 7 bases. The V gene's germline CDR1 is SEHNR and CDR2 FQNEAQ (reference sequence). The CDR3 runs 15 residues. V gave up 6 bases and J gave up 0 bases; unmatched junction bases: 7. The CDR3 sequence: CASSKTGFLNTEAFF. DNA of the CDR3: TGTGCCAGCAGTAAGACAGGGTTTTTGAACACTGAAGCTTTCTTT.

The chain uses TRBV6-5 and TRBJ2-7; a possible D gene is TRBD1 (6 bases). Trimming removed 2 bases from V and 2 bases from J, with 7 bases in between. This CDR3 comprises 13 residues. Germline CDR1 MNHEY, CDR2 SVGAGI. CDR3 sequence (DNA): TGTGCCAGCAGTTACCAGGGGCCCTACGAGCAGTACTTC. Protein sequence: CASSYQGPYEQYF.

The V and J genes are TRBV7-8 and TRBJ1-1; D uncertain. There are 16 residues in the CDR3. Deletions cut 0 bases from V and 9 bases from J, with 20 bases between. Germline assignment: CDR1 SGHVS and CDR2 FQNEAQ. The CDR3 DNA reads as TGTGCCAGCAGCTTAGCGAATAAGCAGGTTCATTCGAAAGCTTTCTTT. Its protein product is CASSLANKQVHSKAFF.

The chain carries TRBV6-6 and TRBJ2-7; D remains ambiguous. Trimming shortened V by 6 bases and J by 4 bases, and 10 bases separated the two germline ends. The CDR3 extends over 12 amino acids. Germline CDR1 MNHNY, CDR2 SVGAGI (reference sequence). The CDR3: CASRSNHYEQYF. CDR3 in DNA: TGTGCCAGCAGATCAAATCATTACGAGCAGTACTTC.

The chain joins TRBV2 to TRBJ2-2, with D hard to call. The CDR3 contains 15 residues. The V end lost 3 bases, the J end lost 3 bases, and 11 bases lay between the germline ends. Germline values: CDR1 SNHLY, CDR2 FYNNEI. The CDR3 DNA is TGTGCCAGCAGTGAGGAAGGGCCGGACACCGGGGAGCTGTTTTTT. This encodes CASSEEGPDTGELFF.

The chain recombines TRBV19 with TRBJ2-1; TRBD1 matches 11 bases. Unmatched junction bases numbered 6, after V lost 10 bases and J lost 4 bases. CDR1 and CDR2 (germline): LNHDA, SQIVND (reference sequence). This CDR3 has 14 amino acids. The CDR3 here is CATSGTGGYNEQFF. The CDR3 DNA reads TGTGCCACCTCCGGGACAGGGGGTTACAATGAGCAGTTCTTC.